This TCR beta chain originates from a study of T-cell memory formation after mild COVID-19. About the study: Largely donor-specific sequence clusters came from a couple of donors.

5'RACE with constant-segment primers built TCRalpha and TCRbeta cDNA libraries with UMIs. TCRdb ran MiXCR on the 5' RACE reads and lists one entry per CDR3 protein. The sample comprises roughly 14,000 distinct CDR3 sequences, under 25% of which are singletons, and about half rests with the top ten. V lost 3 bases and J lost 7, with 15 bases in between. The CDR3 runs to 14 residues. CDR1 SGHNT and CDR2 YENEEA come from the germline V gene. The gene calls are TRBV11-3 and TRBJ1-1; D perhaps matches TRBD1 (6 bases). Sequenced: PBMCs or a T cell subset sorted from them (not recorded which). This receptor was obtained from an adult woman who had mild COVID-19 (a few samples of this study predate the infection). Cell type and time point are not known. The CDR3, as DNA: TGTGCCAGCAGCTTCAGGGGCGGCGGGTTTGAAGCTTTCTTT. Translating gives CASSFRGGGFEAFF.